Following are 27 T cell receptor beta chains from one sample sequenced in a study of blood T cells in healthy people across ages. Primers used in a second PCR of roughly 6 to 11 cycles were a sample-barcoded 5' primer and a J-beta primer mix. TCRdb used MiXCR to reprocess the 5' RACE reads, holding one entry per CDR3 protein. The sample lists some 730,000 distinct CDR3 sequences, about a fifth occurring once. The source material was blood. The source is a man between 65 and 85 years old in good health.

This chain uses TRBV20-1 with TRBJ2-2; 7 nucleotides match TRBD2. CDR3 size: 14 residues. The germline CDR1 and CDR2 sequences are DFQATT and SNEGSKA (reference sequence). Here the CDR3 reads CSAGGDPDTGELFF. In DNA form, the CDR3 reads TGCAGCGCTGGGGGGGACCCCGACACCGGGGAGCTGTTTTTT.

In its sample, this clonotype was seen a few times. V usage is TRBV15 and J usage is TRBJ1-1; 7 bases map to TRBD1. Per the germline V gene, CDR1 is LNHNV and CDR2 is YYDKDF (reference sequence). V was clipped by 0 bases and J by 0 bases; unmatched bases: 7. This CDR3 has 17 amino acids. The CDR3 DNA reads as TGTGCCACCAGCAGAGAAGGTTTGGGACAGTTGAACACTGAAGCTTTCTTT. Residues: CATSREGLGQLNTEAFF.

The chain links TRBV5-6 to TRBJ1-2, with a weak D call TRBD1 (5 bases). Between the trimmed V and J ends, which lost 6 bases and 8 bases, there was a span of 14 bases. The V gene's germline CDR1 is SGHDT and CDR2 YYEEEE. This CDR3 spans 12 amino acids. DNA for the CDR3: TGTGCCAGCAACTTCGGGACGCGGGGCTACACCTTC. It yields the protein CASNFGTRGYTF.

There are a few counts of this clonotype. The genes are TRBV7-9 and TRBJ1-2; D is uncertain. Deletions cut 1 base from V and 7 bases from J, with 10 bases between. The length of the CDR3 is 13 residues. Germline lookup yields CDR1 SEHNR and CDR2 FQNEAQ (reference sequence). CDR3 coding DNA: TGTGCCAGCAGCTTAGATGTCATGGGTGGCTACACCTTC. Protein sequence: CASSLDVMGGYTF.

Here the CDR3 DNA reads TGTGCCAGCAGGCCGAGTGCCTTAACCTATGGCTACACCTTC. Its translation is CASRPSALTYGYTF. V gene TRBV25-1 combines with J gene TRBJ1-2; D uncertain. The length of the CDR3 is 14 residues. Germline V CDR1 and CDR2: MGHDK, SYGVNS. Trimming shortened V by 6 bases and J by 4 bases, and 15 bases separated the two germline ends.

For this clonotype: A much larger clone lies a single base off, so this may be a read error. The chain recombines TRBV7-9 with TRBJ2-5; 9 bases fit TRBD1. Germline V gene data show CDR1 as SEHNR and CDR2 as FQNEAQ (reference sequence). The CDR3 totals 14 residues. The CDR3: CASSLGTGQETRYF. DNA for the CDR3: TGTGCCAGCAGCTTGGGGACAGGGCAAGAGACCCGGTACTTC.

The rearrangement joins TRBV20-1 to TRBJ2-1, with 7 bases matching TRBD2. Germline V gene lookup returns CDR1 DFQATT and CDR2 SNEGSKA (reference sequence). This CDR3 has 16 amino acids. V lost 4 bases to trimming and J lost 4 bases; unmatched junction nucleotides: 13. The DNA for the CDR3 is TGCAGTGCTAAGTCCCCGGCAGCGGGGACTTACAATGAGCAGTTCTTC. Protein: CSAKSPAAGTYNEQFF.

Only a few counts were recorded for this clonotype. The J gene is TRBJ2-3, the V gene TRBV5-1, with D perhaps given as TRBD1 or TRBD2 (5 bases each). The germline gives CDR1 SGHRS, CDR2 YFSETQ. This CDR3 region has 15 residues. The V gene lost 0 bases and the J gene lost 4 bases, with 12 bases spanning the gap. For the CDR3, the DNA is TGCGCCAGCAGCTTGGATGGGGGTGGCGCAGATACGCAGTATTTT. This sequence encodes CASSLDGGGADTQYF. Together with reference TRBV5-1 and TRBJ2-3, the CDR3 gives the full variable domain: KAGVTQTPRYLIKTRGQQVTLSCSPISGHRSVSWYQQTPGQGLQFLFEYFSETQRNKGNFPGRFSGRQFSNSRSEMNVSTLELGDSALYLCASSLDGGGADTQYFGPGTRLTVL.

This clonotype was recorded at least ten times. This chain connects TRBV6-5 to TRBJ2-5, with D possibly TRBD2 on 6 matching bases. The germline CDR1 and CDR2 sequences are MNHEY and SVGAGI. V was cut by 8 bases and J by 4 bases, with 14 bases left in between. CDR3 size: 13 residues. The CDR3 DNA reads TGTGCCAGCGCGCGGGGTTTGGGAGAGACCCAGTACTTC. Translation gives CASARGLGETQYF.

This clonotype has only a few counts. The V gene is TRBV5-1, the J gene TRBJ2-2; D is possibly TRBD1 (6 bases). Trimming stripped 3 bases from V and 6 bases from J, with 15 bases between. Germline CDR1 reads SGHRS; CDR2 reads YFSETQ. The CDR3 covers 15 residues. The CDR3 region has the DNA TGCGCCAGCAGCTGGGGACACGAGGCTCCCGGGGAGCTGTTTTTT. It codes for CASSWGHEAPGELFF.

This clonotype has just a few counts. The chain recombines TRBV5-5 with TRBJ2-7; D gene unclear. The germline gives CDR1 SGHKS, CDR2 YYEKEE (reference sequence). This CDR3 has 18 residues. Trimming shortened V by 7 bases and J by 1 base, and 27 bases separated the two germline ends. The CDR3 region is CASGPRETANSRSYEQYF. In nucleotides, the CDR3 is TGTGCCAGCGGTCCACGAGAAACGGCGAATTCTAGGTCCTACGAGCAGTACTTC.

V usage is TRBV6-1 and J usage is TRBJ2-1; D not resolved. V lost 7 bases, J lost 7 bases, and 8 bases lay in between. Germline CDR1 is MNHNS and CDR2 is SASEGT. The CDR3 consists of 11 residues. The CDR3 bases are TGTGCCAGCACTAATCTGAATGAGCAGTTCTTC. Its translation is CASTNLNEQFF.

This clonotype was recorded a few times. This chain links TRBV27 with TRBJ2-1; 7 bases match TRBD2. Looked up from germline, CDR1 is MNHEY and CDR2 is SMNVEV (reference sequence). This CDR3 comprises 17 residues. V dropped 7 bases and J dropped 2; count of bases not matched to a gene: 14. CDR3 region: CASTLGREANTYNEQFF. The CDR3 coding sequence is TGTGCCAGCACCCTCGGACGGGAGGCTAACACCTACAATGAGCAGTTCTTC.

The chain uses TRBV29-1 and TRBJ1-1, with a possible D match to TRBD1 (6 bases). CDR1 is SQVTM and CDR2 is ANQGSEA in the germline V gene. The V end lost 4 bases, the J end lost 4 bases, and 13 bases lay between the germline ends. There are 13 residues in the CDR3. The CDR3 loop is CSVGRGVGTEAFF. CDR3 coding DNA: TGCAGCGTTGGAAGGGGGGTTGGCACTGAAGCTTTCTTT.

Comment on this clonotype: A read error may explain this, as a much larger clone is one base away. The gene calls are TRBV5-5 and TRBJ2-1; D remains ambiguous. The end of the DNA fits TRBJ2-5 better, so the J call may be wrong. Germline CDR1 reads SGHKS; CDR2 reads YYEKEE (reference sequence). The CDR3 is 14 residues long. The CDR3 DNA is TGTGCCAGCAGCTCTAAGCTGGAATACGGGACCCAGTACTTC. This sequence encodes CASSSKLEYGTQYF.

This clonotype has just a few counts. The CDR3 sequence: CASSRPFSSVGGPLTYEQYF. DNA of the CDR3: TGTGCCAGCAGCCGTCCCTTTAGCTCGGTAGGGGGGCCGCTTACCTACGAGCAGTACTTC. This rearrangement joins TRBV28 to TRBJ2-5; the D gene could be TRBD1 or TRBD2 (6 bases each). The J call may be mistaken, given a closer DNA end match to TRBJ2-7. Germline loops: CDR1 MDHEN, CDR2 SYDVKM. This CDR3 is 20 amino acids long.

This clonotype was seen repeatedly, ten times or more. The CDR3 region has the DNA TGTGCCAGCAGCGTCCACAGCGGGCAGCCCCAGCATTTT. Its translation is CASSVHSGQPQHF. The V gene is TRBV9, the J gene TRBJ1-5; D ambiguous. The CDR3 runs to 13 residues. Germline lookup yields CDR1 SGDLS and CDR2 YYNGEE. V lost 2 bases and J lost 7, with 10 bases in between.

This sequence joins TRBV6-5 and TRBJ2-4; TRBD2 matches 9 bases. CDR3 size: 19 residues. The germline V gene has CDR1 MNHEY and CDR2 SVGAGI. With V trimmed by 2 bases and J by 1 base, 12 bases remained unmatched. For the CDR3, the DNA is TGTGCCAGCAGTTACCGCCTAGCGGGAAGGTCAGGGGCCAAAAACATTCAGTACTTC. Protein product: CASSYRLAGRSGAKNIQYF.

This sequence joins TRBV18 and TRBJ2-1; D not resolved. The V end lost 2 bases, the J end lost 6 bases, and 11 bases lay between the germline ends. From germline, CDR1 is KGHSH and CDR2 LQKENI. The CDR3 has 14 amino acids. This chain's CDR3 is CASSPDSASNEQFF. CDR3 sequence (DNA): TGTGCCAGCTCACCAGATTCGGCTTCCAATGAGCAGTTCTTC.

On this clonotype: Being one base from a much bigger clone, this may be a read error. The J gene is TRBJ2-1, the V gene TRBV12-3 or TRBV12-4; no firm D call. The CDR3 is made up of 13 amino acids. This CDR3 reads CASSSPVVNKQFF. As DNA, the CDR3 is TGTGCCAGCAGTTCCCCGGTCGTCAATAAGCAGTTCTTC.

The genes are TRBV12-3 or TRBV12-4 and TRBJ2-6; D remains unclear. The CDR3 loop spans 13 amino acids. Trimming cost V 6 bases and J 4 bases, with 7 bases left between them. The chain's CDR3 is CASSLLGANVLTF. CDR3 nucleotides: TGTGCCAGCAGCCTCCTCGGGGCCAACGTCCTGACTTTC.

The gene calls are TRBV3-1 and TRBJ1-2, with 7 bases fitting TRBD1. There are 15 residues in the CDR3. Unmatched junction bases numbered 7, after V lost 4 bases and J lost 2 bases. CDR1 and CDR2 from the germline V gene are LGHDT and YNNKEL (reference sequence). The DNA of the CDR3 is TGTGCCAGCAGCCTAAGGGGGCAGGTCAACTATGGCTACACCTTC. The encoded protein is CASSLRGQVNYGYTF.

This clonotype occurred a few times. The chain carries TRBV7-9 and TRBJ2-5; 7 nucleotides match TRBD2. The V segment lost 0 bases and the J segment 1 base; nucleotides outside the gene matches: 5. Germline CDR1 SEHNR, CDR2 FQNEAQ (reference sequence). The CDR3 spans 16 residues. As DNA, the CDR3 is TGTGCCAGCAGCTTAGCGCGGGAGCCCATCCAAGAGACCCAGTACTTC. This gives the protein CASSLAREPIQETQYF. The entire variable domain, with the rest obtained from reference TRBV7-9 and TRBJ2-5, is as follows: DTGVSQNPRHKITKRGQNVTFRCDPISEHNRLYWYRQTLGQGPEFLTYFQNEAQLEKSRLLSDRFSAERPKGSFSTLEIQRTEQGDSAMYLCASSLAREPIQETQYFGPGTRLLVL.

This clonotype was detected only a few times. CDR3 protein: CASSEELADYNEQFF. The CDR3 DNA sequence: TGTGCCAGCAGTGAAGAACTAGCGGACTACAATGAGCAGTTCTTC. The chain is built from TRBV6-1 and TRBJ2-1; 8 bases line up with TRBD2. The CDR3 spans 15 residues. The germline V gene has CDR1 MNHNS and CDR2 SASEGT. V lost 1 base, J lost 3 bases, and 2 bases stayed unmatched.

This clonotype came up a few times. The rearrangement links TRBV7-9 to TRBJ1-4; 10 bases are a match to TRBD1. Losses at the gene ends were 5 bases for V and 7 bases for J; bases not matched to a gene: 10. This CDR3 spans 16 amino acids. CDR1 is SEHNR and CDR2 is FQNEAQ in the germline V gene (reference sequence). The chain's CDR3 is CASSLSAGTGAEKLFF. CDR3 DNA: TGTGCCAGCAGCCTAAGTGCCGGGACAGGGGCTGAAAAACTGTTTTTT.

Written as DNA, the CDR3 is TGTGCCAGCAGCTTGGCCGGGGAGCCCTACGAGCAGTACTTC. The encoded protein is CASSLAGEPYEQYF. The J gene is TRBJ2-7, the V gene TRBV5-5; possible D gene TRBD2, 5 bases. Germline lookup yields CDR1 SGHKS and CDR2 YYEKEE (reference sequence). Trimming removed 0 bases from V and 2 bases from J, with 9 bases in between. The CDR3 is 14 residues long.

This chain links TRBV6-1 with TRBJ2-4; D uncertain. Germline V gene lookup returns CDR1 MNHNS and CDR2 SASEGT. CDR3 length: 12 amino acids. The V end lost 4 bases, the J end lost 9 bases, and 10 bases lay between the germline ends. The CDR3 reads CASSGPEFIQYF. CDR3 DNA: TGTGCCAGCAGTGGGCCCGAATTCATTCAGTACTTC.